This T cell receptor (beta chain) was profiled in a study of cytomegalovirus exposure and HLA in healthy donors. Findings and limits, study-wide: In a later analysis, an Asian-associated ancestry cluster reportedly showed fewer N-insertions than the roughly 700-donor mean. Testing in vitro showed a few CMV-associated chains specific for CMV antigens.

The CDR3 extends over 11 amino acids. Germline V gene lookup returns CDR1 SGHVS and CDR2 FQNEAQ. With regard to this clone: Its antigen is currently unknown. One junction end disagrees with the germline gene, perhaps due to a read error.

Use of 60 Vbeta and 13 Jbeta primers characterized the PCR. Some clones are missing from TCRdb's copy, which holds only in-frame ones; the method was immunoSEQ multiplex PCR. Of approximately 160,000 clones listed, around 78% are singletons. This TCR was sampled from a woman aged 40 to 50 in good health and CMV-seropositive. Sequenced input: PBMCs. The gene calls are TRBV7-8 and TRBJ1-1; D unresolved. The CDR3 loop is CASSLNSEAFF. For the CDR3, the DNA is TGTGCCAGCAGCTTAAACAGTGAAGCTTTCTTT.